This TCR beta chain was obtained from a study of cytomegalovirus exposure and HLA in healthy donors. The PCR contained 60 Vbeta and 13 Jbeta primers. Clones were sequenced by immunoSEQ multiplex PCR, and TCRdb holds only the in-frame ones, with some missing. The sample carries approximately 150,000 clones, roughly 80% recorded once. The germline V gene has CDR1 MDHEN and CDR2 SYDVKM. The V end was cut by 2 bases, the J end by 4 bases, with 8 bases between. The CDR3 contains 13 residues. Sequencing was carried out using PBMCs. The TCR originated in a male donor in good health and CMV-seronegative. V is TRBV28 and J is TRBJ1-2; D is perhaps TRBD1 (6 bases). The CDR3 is CASSLQGLYGYTF. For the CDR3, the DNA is TGTGCCAGCAGTTTACAGGGGCTCTATGGCTACACCTTC.